The entry that follows covers one T cell receptor (beta chain) sequence. Original processing methods: The authors estimated nucleated cell counts from reference gene primer amplification. Here immunoSEQ multiplex PCR was the method, and the copy in TCRdb shows in-frame clones only, minus some. V and J calls and clone size are those listed in that table; D and trimming were worked out from the DNA. Here the sample spans some 160,000 clones, roughly nine tenths being singletons. Germline loops: CDR1 MNHEY, CDR2 SMNVEV (reference sequence). The CDR3 has 14 amino acids. V gave up 6 bases and J gave up 7 bases; unmatched junction bases: 4. The data derive from a study of blood T cell repertoires in COVID-19. In the study overall: Acute and convalescent COVID-19 samples came from the United States, Italy and Spain. PBMCs, B-cell-depleted T cells, or T cells were the source of the cDNA or gDNA that made up the material.

This TCR was recovered from a woman in her sixties or seventies with acute or convalescent COVID-19. Sequenced: peripheral blood. The chain recombines TRBV27 with TRBJ1-6; the match to TRBD1 covers 9 bases. This CDR3 is CASSSGQGNSPLHF. DNA of the CDR3: TGTGCCAGCAGCTCCGGACAGGGGAATTCACCCCTCCACTTT.